One sample yielded the 25 T cell receptor beta chains listed below, sequenced in a study of technical replicates of blood from four donors. The method was immunoSEQ multiplex PCR; TCRdb's version includes in-frame clones alone and lacks a portion of them. This sample yields around 76,000 clones, of which 75% to 95% are seen a single time; 0.25% belongs to the top ten. The sequenced sample was T cells isolated from PBMCs. The receptor set was obtained from a human donor in good health.

This sequence joins TRBV7-9 and TRBJ2-5, with TRBD2 as a possible D gene (6 bases). The CDR3 totals 14 residues. Germline V gene sequence: CDR1 SEHNR, CDR2 FQNEAQ (reference sequence). V lost 5 bases, J lost 1 base, and 11 bases lay in between. CDR3 nucleotide sequence: TGTGCCAGCAGCGGGGGACTGTTCCAAGAGACCCAGTACTTC. This codes for CASSGGLFQETQYF.

This clone was detected once. The rearrangement links TRBV5-6 to TRBJ2-7, with TRBD2 matching over 10 bases. The germline CDR1 and CDR2 sequences are SGHDT and YYEEEE. V lost 0 bases, J lost 7 bases, and 7 bases stayed unmatched. The CDR3 is 15 residues long. The CDR3 DNA reads TGTGCCAGCAGCTTGGCTCCAGCGGGAGGGAGGGAGCAGTACTTC. As protein: CASSLAPAGGREQYF.

This rearrangement joins TRBV19 to TRBJ2-1; 7 bases are a match to TRBD1. CDR1 and CDR2 from the germline V gene are LNHDA and SQIVND (reference sequence). This CDR3 region has 16 residues. V trimming: 6 bases; J trimming: 7 bases; junction bases outside the gene matches: 15. This CDR3 reads CASSPQNRGRVNEQFF. For the CDR3, the DNA is TGTGCCAGTAGCCCTCAAAATAGGGGGCGCGTTAATGAGCAGTTCTTC.

The gene calls are TRBV4-1 and TRBJ2-7, with 7 bases fitting TRBD1. Losses at the gene ends were 4 bases for V and 4 bases for J; bases not matched to a gene: 16. The CDR3 covers 17 residues. Germline V gene lookup returns CDR1 MGHRA and CDR2 YSYEKL. The CDR3 nucleotides are TGCGCCAGCAGCCCGGGCAAAGGGGGCAGTCCTTCATACGAGCAGTACTTC. This sequence encodes CASSPGKGGSPSYEQYF.

The chain links TRBV2 to TRBJ2-4, with 7 bases aligning to TRBD1. This CDR3 is built from 15 residues. Germline assignment: CDR1 SNHLY and CDR2 FYNNEI. V was pared by 2 bases and J by 13 bases, with 14 bases of the junction left unmatched. CDR3 residues: CASSERGGLRDSQYF. CDR3 coding DNA: TGTGCCAGCAGTGAACGTGGGGGATTGAGGGACAGCCAGTACTTC. Complete variable domain (other parts from reference TRBV2 and TRBJ2-4): EPEVTQTPSHQVTQMGQEVILRCVPISNHLYFYWYRQILGQKVEFLVSFYNNEISEKSEIFDDQFSVERPDGSNFTLKIRSTKLEDSAMYFCASSERGGLRDSQYFGAGTRLSVL.

The rearrangement joins TRBV2 to TRBJ2-1; D gene ambiguous. Looked up from germline, CDR1 is SNHLY and CDR2 is FYNNEI. The V end lost 6 bases, the J end lost 8 bases, and 11 bases lay between the germline ends. The length of the CDR3 is 12 residues. This chain's CDR3 is CASRLRVDEQFF. The CDR3 DNA sequence: TGTGCCAGCAGACTCCGCGTGGATGAGCAGTTCTTC.

The J gene is TRBJ2-1, the V gene TRBV29-1, with TRBD2 matching over 9 bases. With 6 bases clipped from V and 0 bases from J, the junction kept 9 bases outside the gene matches. Per the germline V gene, CDR1 is SQVTM and CDR2 is ANQGSEA. CDR3 size: 16 residues. For the CDR3, the DNA is TGCAGCGTCGAGAAGACTAGCGGAGGCTCCTACAATGAGCAGTTCTTC. It translates to CSVEKTSGGSYNEQFF.

This chain uses TRBV10-1 with TRBJ2-3; possible D gene TRBD2, 6 bases. The V gene lost 4 bases and the J gene lost 5 bases, with 13 bases spanning the gap. This CDR3 spans 14 amino acids. Germline CDR1 reads WNHNN; CDR2 reads SYGVQD (reference sequence). The CDR3 reads CASSGAGSGDTQYF. In DNA, the CDR3 is TGCGCCAGCAGTGGAGCGGGTTCGGGAGATACGCAGTATTTT.

This sequence joins TRBV28 and TRBJ2-1; maybe TRBD2 (5 bases). CDR1 and CDR2 (germline): MDHEN, SYDVKM. Trimming removed 6 bases from V and 3 bases from J, with 12 bases in between. This CDR3 is 14 amino acids long. The CDR3 spells CASRASSDYNEQFF. CDR3 nucleotide sequence: TGTGCCAGCAGGGCGAGTAGCGACTACAATGAGCAGTTCTTC.

The CDR3 DNA sequence: TGTGCCAGCAGCCAAGATTGGATGGAGCGGGAGGGCCTGAACACCGGGGAGCTGTTTTTT. This gives the protein CASSQDWMEREGLNTGELFF. The gene calls are TRBV4-2 and TRBJ2-2; 10 bases map to TRBD2. Trimming cost V 0 bases and J 1 base; bases outside gene matches: 11. This CDR3 spans 20 amino acids. The V gene's germline CDR1 is LGHNA and CDR2 YNFKEQ.

The chain employs TRBV18 and TRBJ1-2, with 7 bases lining up with TRBD1. Germline assignment: CDR1 KGHSH and CDR2 LQKENI. The CDR3 is 15 amino acids. V was pared by 5 bases and J by 2 bases, with 8 bases of the junction left unmatched. CDR3 sequence (DNA): TGTGCCAGCTCAGACGCGGGACAGCTGAACTATGGCTACACCTTC. Protein sequence: CASSDAGQLNYGYTF.

Worth noting for this clone: The junction departs from the called germline gene at one end, perhaps through a read error. V is TRBV4-1 and J is TRBJ1-4; 10 nucleotides match TRBD1. Germline V gene data show CDR1 as MGHRA and CDR2 as YSYEKL. The CDR3 extends over 13 amino acids. Written as DNA, the CDR3 is TGCGCCAGCAGCCAAGTTGGGACAGGGGAAGTGGTTTTT. This gives the protein CASSQVGTGEVVF.

The genes are TRBV19 and TRBJ1-1, with D unclear. Germline V gene sequence: CDR1 LNHDA, CDR2 SQIVND (reference sequence). This CDR3 has 15 residues. V was cut by 4 bases and J by 1 base, with 13 bases left in between. The CDR3 loop reads CASSTQISRNTEAFF. The CDR3 DNA reads as TGTGCCAGTAGTACCCAGATTTCAAGGAACACTGAAGCTTTCTTT. The whole variable domain, remainder taken from reference TRBV19 and TRBJ1-1, is DGGITQSPKYLFRKEGQNVTLSCEQNLNHDAMYWYRQDPGQGLRLIYYSQIVNDFQKGDIAEGYSVSREKKESFPLTVTSAQKNPTAFYLCASSTQISRNTEAFFGQGTRLTVV.

This chain uses TRBV4-1 with TRBJ2-1; 8 nucleotides match TRBD2. Germline V lookup: CDR1 MGHRA, CDR2 YSYEKL. The CDR3 is made up of 13 amino acids. Trimming at V came to 0 bases and at J to 12 bases, leaving 4 bases not matched to a gene. CDR3 in amino acids: CASSQDPAGGQFF. The DNA for the CDR3 is TGCGCCAGCAGCCAAGATCCCGCGGGAGGGCAGTTCTTC.

This CDR3 reads CASSNPRTGGRAGELFF. The CDR3 nucleotides are TGTGCCAGCAGCAACCCCAGGACAGGGGGCCGGGCCGGGGAGCTGTTTTTT. The chain uses TRBV21-1 and TRBJ2-2; the DNA was not used to check the table's D call, TRBD1. TRBV21-1 is a recognized pseudogene. The CDR3 runs 17 residues.

This chain connects TRBV6-5 to TRBJ1-4; D not resolved. This CDR3 is 15 amino acids long. The ends were cut back, 5 bases at V and 0 bases at J, with 10 bases in the middle. The germline gives CDR1 MNHEY, CDR2 SVGAGI. CDR3 loop: CASSPTGSTNEKLFF. Written as DNA, the CDR3 is TGTGCCAGCAGTCCCACCGGGTCAACTAATGAAAAACTGTTTTTT.

The rearrangement joins TRBV19 to TRBJ2-1, with D perhaps matching TRBD2 (5 bases). CDR1 is LNHDA and CDR2 is SQIVND in the germline V gene (reference sequence). CDR3 length: 18 residues. The V gene lost 0 bases and the J gene lost 4 bases, with 19 bases spanning the gap. As DNA, the CDR3 is TGTGCCAGTAGTATAGATATTCGAGCGAGGGCCCAATACAATGAGCAGTTCTTC. This sequence encodes CASSIDIRARAQYNEQFF. The entire variable domain, with the rest obtained from reference TRBV19 and TRBJ2-1, is as follows: DGGITQSPKYLFRKEGQNVTLSCEQNLNHDAMYWYRQDPGQGLRLIYYSQIVNDFQKGDIAEGYSVSREKKESFPLTVTSAQKNPTAFYLCASSIDIRARAQYNEQFFGPGTRLTVL.

This sequence joins TRBV11-3 and TRBJ1-1; maybe TRBD1 (6 bases). The V gene's germline CDR1 is SGHNT and CDR2 YENEEA. The ends were cut back, 5 bases at V and 1 base at J, with 23 bases in the middle. The CDR3 totals 18 residues. CDR3 DNA: TGTGCCAGCAGCCCTTGGGGTGGCAGCGGGACAAAGAACACTGAAGCTTTCTTT. It specifies CASSPWGGSGTKNTEAFF.

V is TRBV5-6 and J is TRBJ2-2; possibly TRBD2 for D (5 bases). Trimming stripped 7 bases from V and 7 bases from J, with 14 bases between. The CDR3 is made up of 13 amino acids. Looked up from germline, CDR1 is SGHDT and CDR2 is YYEEEE. The CDR3 loop is CASSSDGLGELFF. The CDR3 bases are TGTGCCAGCTCATCGGACGGACTCGGGGAGCTGTTTTTT.

The chain carries TRBV11-2 and TRBJ2-1; 8 bases match TRBD1. With 7 bases clipped from V and 3 bases from J, the junction kept 2 bases outside the gene matches. Per the germline V gene, CDR1 is SGHAT and CDR2 is FQNNGV. This CDR3 has 13 residues. For the CDR3, the DNA is TGTGCCAGCACAGGACAGGGCTACAATGAGCAGTTCTTC. This gives the protein CASTGQGYNEQFF.

CDR3 bases: TGTGCCAGCAGTTTAATAAAGGGGGCTAACTATGGCTACACCTTC. The encoded protein is CASSLIKGANYGYTF. The chain is built from TRBV27 and TRBJ1-2; D perhaps matches TRBD1 (6 bases). The CDR3 has 15 residues. CDR1 is MNHEY, CDR2 SMNVEV, per germline (reference sequence). Trimming took 2 bases from V and 0 from J, leaving 10 bases between them.

The chain combines TRBV16 with TRBJ2-7; a possible D gene is TRBD1 (6 bases). V gave up 2 bases and J gave up 4 bases, with 12 bases separating them. The length of the CDR3 is 14 residues. Looked up from germline, CDR1 is KGHSY and CDR2 is FQNENV. Here the CDR3 reads CASSQPLGAYEQYF. In DNA form, the CDR3 reads TGTGCCAGCAGCCAACCGCTGGGGGCATACGAGCAGTACTTC.

J is TRBJ1-5 and V is TRBV28, with a weak D call TRBD1 (5 bases). CDR3 length equals 15 residues. Trimming shortened V by 8 bases and J by 0 bases, and 14 bases separated the two germline ends. Germline CDR1 and CDR2: MDHEN and SYDVKM. This CDR3 reads CASEKQEYSNQPQHF. CDR3 coding DNA: TGTGCCAGCGAAAAACAGGAATATAGCAATCAGCCCCAGCATTTT.

The CDR3 here is CASSLFAGQGPTNEKLFF. CDR3 DNA sequence: TGTGCCAGCAGCTTATTCGCCGGACAGGGCCCAACTAATGAAAAACTGTTTTTT. This chain connects TRBV7-9 to TRBJ1-4; 8 bases map to TRBD1. There are 18 residues in the CDR3. The germline gives CDR1 SEHNR, CDR2 FQNEAQ (reference sequence). J lost 0 bases, V lost 2 bases, and 8 bases had no gene match.

V usage is TRBV11-2 and J usage is TRBJ2-4; 8 positions match TRBD2. This CDR3 spans 18 amino acids. Germline CDR1 SGHAT, CDR2 FQNNGV. V was clipped by 0 bases and J by 1 base; unmatched bases: 8. The CDR3 DNA follows: TGTGCCAGCAGCTTAGAAGTGACTGGCGGGGGGGCCAAAAACATTCAGTACTTC. This codes for CASSLEVTGGGAKNIQYF.